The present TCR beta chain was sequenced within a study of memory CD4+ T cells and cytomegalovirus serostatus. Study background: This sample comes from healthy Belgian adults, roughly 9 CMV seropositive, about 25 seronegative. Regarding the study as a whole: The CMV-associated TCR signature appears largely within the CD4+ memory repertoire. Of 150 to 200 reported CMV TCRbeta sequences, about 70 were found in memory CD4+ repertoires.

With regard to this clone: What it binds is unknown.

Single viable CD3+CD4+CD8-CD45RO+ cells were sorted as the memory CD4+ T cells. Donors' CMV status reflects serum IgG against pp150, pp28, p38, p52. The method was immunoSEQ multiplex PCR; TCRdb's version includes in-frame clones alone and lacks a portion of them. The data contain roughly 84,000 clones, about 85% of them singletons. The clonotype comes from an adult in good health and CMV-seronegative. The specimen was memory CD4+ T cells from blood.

Here the CDR3 DNA reads TGTGCCAGCAGCTCCGGCTACGAGCAGTACTTC. Translating it yields CASSSGYEQYF. The rearrangement joins TRBV11-3 to TRBJ2-7; D remains ambiguous. The V gene's germline CDR1 is SGHNT and CDR2 YENEEA. V was pared by 4 bases and J by 3 bases, with 4 bases between. This CDR3 spans 11 amino acids.